This T cell receptor (beta chain) comes out of a study of blood T cell repertoires in COVID-19. Libraries were prepared by immunoSEQ multiplex PCR; TCRdb keeps only in-frame clonotypes and omits some of them. This table holds about 110,000 clones, 75% to 80% found once. This TCR derives from an elderly woman with active or convalescent COVID-19. The sequenced sample consisted of peripheral blood.

The CDR3 region is CASSLRQGYETTF. The CDR3 region has the DNA TGTGCCAGCAGTTTAAGACAGGGTTACGAAACCACCTTC. The chain combines TRBV28 with TRBJ1-2; 7 positions agree with TRBD1. The CDR3 consists of 13 residues. Germline values: CDR1 MDHEN, CDR2 SYDVKM. J gave up 13 bases and V 2 bases, and 10 bases lay outside the gene matches.